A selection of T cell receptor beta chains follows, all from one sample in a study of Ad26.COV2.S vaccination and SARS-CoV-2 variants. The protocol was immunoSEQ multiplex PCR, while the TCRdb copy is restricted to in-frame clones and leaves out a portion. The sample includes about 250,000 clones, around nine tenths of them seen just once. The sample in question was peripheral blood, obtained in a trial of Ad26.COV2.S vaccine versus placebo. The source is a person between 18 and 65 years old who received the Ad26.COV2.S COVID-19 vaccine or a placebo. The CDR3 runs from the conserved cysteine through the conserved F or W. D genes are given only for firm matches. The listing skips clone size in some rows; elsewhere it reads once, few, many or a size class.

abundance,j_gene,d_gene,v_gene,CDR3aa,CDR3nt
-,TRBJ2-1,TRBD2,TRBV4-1,CASSQEDYGGSSSYNEQFF,TGCGCCAGCAGCCAAGAAGACTACGGGGGGTCAAGCTCCTACAATGAGCAGTTCTTC
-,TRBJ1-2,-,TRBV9,CASSVAREGYGYTF,TGTGCCAGCAGCGTGGCGAGGGAGGGCTATGGCTACACCTTC
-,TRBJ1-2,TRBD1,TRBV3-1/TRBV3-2,CASSRDRVGYTF,TGTGCCAGCAGCCGAGACAGGGTTGGCTACACCTTC
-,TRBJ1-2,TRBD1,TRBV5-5,CASSQGGRMGLYGYTF,TGTGCCAGCAGCCAAGGGGGCAGAATGGGACTCTATGGCTACACCTTC
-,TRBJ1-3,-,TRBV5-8,CASSLAGGNTIYF,TGTGCCAGCAGCTTGGCCGGAGGAAACACCATATATTTT
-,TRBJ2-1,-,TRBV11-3,CASSLGPNNEQFF,TGTGCCAGCAGCTTAGGTCCAAACAATGAGCAGTTCTTC
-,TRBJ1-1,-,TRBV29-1,CSVHGTLNTEAFF,TGCAGCGTCCACGGGACACTCAACACTGAAGCTTTCTTT
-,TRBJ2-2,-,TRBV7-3,CASSPTGVGANTGELFF,TGTGCCAGCAGTCCTACCGGGGTGGGGGCGAACACCGGGGAGCTGTTTTTT
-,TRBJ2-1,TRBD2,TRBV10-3,CAISGGTSQMYNEQFF,TGTGCCATCAGTGGGGGGACTAGCCAAATGTACAATGAGCAGTTCTTC
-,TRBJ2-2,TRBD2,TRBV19,CASTASGRAEDTGELFF,TGTGCCAGTACGGCTAGCGGGAGGGCCGAGGACACCGGGGAGCTGTTTTTT
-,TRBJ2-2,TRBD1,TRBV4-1,CASSHPDRDLTGELFF,TGCGCCAGCAGCCACCCGGACAGGGATCTAACCGGGGAGCTGTTTTTT
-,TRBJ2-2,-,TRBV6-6,CASTLGRIGLFF,TGTGCCAGCACCCTAGGCCGGATAGGGCTGTTTTTT
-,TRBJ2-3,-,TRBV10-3,CAIGGGRTDTQYF,TGTGCCATCGGGGGGGGGCGCACAGATACGCAGTATTTT
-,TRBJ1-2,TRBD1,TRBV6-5,CASSYGGTVYGYTF,TGTGCCAGCAGTTACGGAGGGACAGTCTATGGCTACACCTTC
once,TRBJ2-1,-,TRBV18,CASSPNRDNLNEQFF,TGTGCCAGCTCACCGAACCGGGACAACCTAAATGAGCAGTTCTTC
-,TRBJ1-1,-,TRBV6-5,CASRQSSFEAFF,TGTGCCAGCAGGCAGTCTAGCTTTGAAGCTTTCTTT
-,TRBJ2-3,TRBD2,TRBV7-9,CASSKSLAGVTTDTQYF,TGTGCCAGCAGCAAATCACTAGCGGGGGTAACCACAGATACGCAGTATTTT
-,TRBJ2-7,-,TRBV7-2,CASTSPRRGAYEQYF,TGTGCCAGCACCTCACCACGCCGCGGGGCCTACGAGCAGTACTTC
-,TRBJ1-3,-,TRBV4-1,CASSQEDRTGNTIYF,TGCGCCAGCAGCCAAGAAGACAGGACTGGAAACACCATATATTTT
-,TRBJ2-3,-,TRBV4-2,CASSQAGATDTQYF,TGTGCCAGCAGCCAAGCGGGGGCCACAGATACGCAGTATTTT
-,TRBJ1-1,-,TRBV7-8,CASSAQGVGAFF,TGTGCCAGCAGCGCACAGGGCGTGGGAGCTTTCTTT
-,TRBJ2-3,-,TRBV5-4,CASSSKAPDTQYF,TGTGCCAGCAGCTCCAAAGCCCCAGATACGCAGTATTTT
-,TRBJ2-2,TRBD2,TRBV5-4,CAVGGRAAGELFF,TGTGCCGTTGGGGGGAGGGCCGCCGGGGAGCTGTTTTTT
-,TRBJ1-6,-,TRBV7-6,CASSFRRSYNSPLHF,TGTGCCAGCAGCTTCAGACGGAGCTATAATTCACCCCTCCACTTT
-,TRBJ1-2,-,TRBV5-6,CASNDLGANYGYTF,TGTGCCAGCAACGACTTAGGTGCTAACTATGGCTACACCTTC
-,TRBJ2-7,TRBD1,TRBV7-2,CASSFANRGLNSYEQYF,TGTGCCAGCAGCTTCGCGAACAGGGGGCTAAACTCCTACGAGCAGTACTTC